What follows is one T cell receptor beta chain and its context. What it recognizes is unknown. Germline V gene lookup returns CDR1 MNHEY and CDR2 SMNVEV (reference sequence). The CDR3 has 14 amino acids. Trimming pared 2 bases from V and 5 bases from J, leaving 12 bases between. This record belongs to a study of T cell repertoires in cytomegalovirus infection. Study-level background: Use of recently identified HLA-C-restricted and well-studied HLA-B-restricted CMV epitopes was part of the study.

Each CDR3 protein is one row after TCRdb ran MiXCR on the reads. The sample holds fewer than 1,000,000 distinct CDR3 sequences, approximately 31% seen once. The study's findings and limits: Dominant in the ex vivo response were TCR beta clonotypes restricted by HLA-C and specific for CMV.

The rearrangement links TRBV27 to TRBJ1-1; no reliable D call. The origin of this receptor is a human donor in good health (CMV status not recorded). Some clones in this sample may be carry-over from other donors' samples. The sample consisted of cultured CD8+ T cells from PBMCs, taken from culture after CMV antigen stimulation. The CDR3 reads CASSLRQLETEAFF. The CDR3 nucleotides read TGTGCCAGCAGTTTACGGCAGCTGGAAACTGAAGCTTTCTTT.